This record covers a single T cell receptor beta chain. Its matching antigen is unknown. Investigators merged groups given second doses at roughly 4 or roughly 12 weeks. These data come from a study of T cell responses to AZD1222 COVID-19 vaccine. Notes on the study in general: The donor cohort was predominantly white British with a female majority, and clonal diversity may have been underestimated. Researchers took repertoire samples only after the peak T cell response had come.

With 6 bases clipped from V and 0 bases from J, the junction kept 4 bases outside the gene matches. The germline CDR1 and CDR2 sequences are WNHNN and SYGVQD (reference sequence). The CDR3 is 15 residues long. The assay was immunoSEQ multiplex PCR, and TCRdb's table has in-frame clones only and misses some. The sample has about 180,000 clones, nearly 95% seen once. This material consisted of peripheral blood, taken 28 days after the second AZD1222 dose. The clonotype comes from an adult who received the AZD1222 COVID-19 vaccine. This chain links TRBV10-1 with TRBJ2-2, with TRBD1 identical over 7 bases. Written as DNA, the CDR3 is TGCGCCAGCAGAAAAAGGGGGCCGAACACCGGGGAGCTGTTTTTT. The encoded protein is CASRKRGPNTGELFF.